Following are 29 T cell receptor beta chains from one sample sequenced in a study of regulatory T cells in long-lasting Graves disease. Construction of the TCR beta libraries employed iRepertoire HTBI primers in conjunction with Arm-PCR of CDR3 regions. TCRdb reprocessed the multiplex PCR reads with MiXCR, giving one entry per CDR3 protein. The table has about 530,000 distinct CDR3 sequences, 15% to 20% seen once. The sample's time point: newly diagnosed GD, antithyroid drugs for less than 3 months. PBMC RNA was the source of the TCR library. These same records also appear under a second study, on T cells in Graves' hyperthyroidism and ophthalmopathy.

The material was peripheral blood mononuclear cells (PBMCs), obtained at new diagnosis, from a patient treated with antithyroid drugs. These receptors came from a woman in her forties or fifties with Graves disease.

Only a few counts were recorded for this clonotype. The chain recombines TRBV28 with TRBJ2-7; D may correspond to TRBD1 or TRBD2 (5 bases each). Germline V lookup: CDR1 MDHEN, CDR2 SYDVKM. This CDR3 is built from 12 residues. Trimming cost V 6 bases and J 4 bases, with 10 bases left between them. CDR3 region: CASRNGAYEQYF. CDR3 nucleotides: TGTGCCAGCAGAAACGGGGCGTACGAGCAGTACTTC.

This clonotype has ten or more counts. The rearrangement joins TRBV9 to TRBJ2-3, with TRBD2 matching 7 bases. CDR3 size: 18 residues. Per germline, CDR1 SGDLS and CDR2 YYNGEE. J was trimmed by 5 bases and V by 0 bases; bases with no gene match: 15. This CDR3 is CASSVEVSGLPRIDTQYF. Written as DNA, the CDR3 is TGTGCCAGCAGCGTAGAGGTTAGCGGGCTCCCCCGGATAGATACGCAGTATTTT.

This clonotype was detected only a few times. The rearrangement uses TRBV5-1 and TRBJ1-1; 9 nucleotides align to TRBD1. Trimming cost V 4 bases and J 2 bases; bases outside gene matches: 12. Germline V gives CDR1 SGHRS, CDR2 YFSETQ. The CDR3 loop spans 17 amino acids. CDR3 DNA sequence: TGCGCCAGCAGCGGTTTAAACAAGGGACAGGGCAACACTGAAGCTTTCTTT. It specifies CASSGLNKGQGNTEAFF.

This chain uses TRBV25-1 with TRBJ1-2; D may be TRBD1 (6 bases). The germline gives CDR1 MGHDK, CDR2 SYGVNS. The CDR3 extends over 13 amino acids. The ends were cut back, 6 bases at V and 3 bases at J, with 11 bases in the middle. Written as DNA, the CDR3 is TGTGCCAGCAGCCACAGGGTTCACTATGGCTACACCTTC. It specifies CASSHRVHYGYTF.

This clonotype was counted ten times or more. This rearrangement joins TRBV2 to TRBJ1-5, with a possible D match to TRBD1 (6 bases). The germline CDR1 and CDR2 sequences are SNHLY and FYNNEI. There are 15 residues in the CDR3. The V end was cut by 5 bases, the J end by 3 bases, with 14 bases between. The CDR3 region has the DNA TGTGCCAGCAGTCGAGAACAGGGACCCAATCAGCCCCAGCATTTT. Its translation: CASSREQGPNQPQHF.

This clonotype has a handful of counts. The rearrangement links TRBV30 to TRBJ2-7; D perhaps matches TRBD2 (5 bases). The germline V gene encodes CDR1 GTSNPN and CDR2 SVGIG (reference sequence). V was trimmed by 2 bases and J by 4 bases, leaving 12 bases between them. The CDR3 is 13 amino acids. CDR3 amino acids: CAWSILLGYEQYF. In DNA form, the CDR3 reads TGTGCCTGGAGTATACTACTAGGGTACGAGCAGTACTTC. Full variable domain (rest looked up from reference TRBV30 and TRBJ2-7): SQTIHQWPATLVQPVGSPLSLECTVEGTSNPNLYWYRQAAGRGLQLLFYSVGIGQISSEVPQNLSASRPQDRQFILSSKKLLLSDSGFYLCAWSILLGYEQYFGPGTRLTVT.

At least ten counts were recorded for this clonotype. The J gene is TRBJ2-7, the V gene TRBV20-1; the match to TRBD2 covers 11 bases. V shed 3 bases, J shed 2 bases, and the junction held 6 bases outside the gene matches. Germline V gene lookup returns CDR1 DFQATT and CDR2 SNEGSKA (reference sequence). This CDR3 spans 15 amino acids. This CDR3 is CSARNSGGDTYEQYF. CDR3 nucleotides: TGCAGTGCTAGGAATAGCGGGGGGGATACCTACGAGCAGTACTTC.

This clonotype came up many times. The chain links TRBV30 to TRBJ1-1, with D perhaps matching TRBD1 (6 bases). This CDR3 comprises 13 residues. Trimming left V 0 bases short and J 10 bases short, with 15 bases between. The germline gives CDR1 GTSNPN, CDR2 SVGIG (reference sequence). The CDR3 nucleotides read TGTGCCTGGAGTGTTGACAGGCCGGCCAGAGCTTTCTTT. Translation: CAWSVDRPARAFF.

In its sample, this clonotype was seen a few times. This rearrangement joins TRBV10-3 to TRBJ1-2; D gene ambiguous. V gave up 4 bases and J gave up 5 bases, with 11 bases separating them. The CDR3 contains 13 residues. Germline-derived CDR1 and CDR2 are ENHRY and SYGVKD. As DNA, the CDR3 is TGTGCCATCAGTGTCAGGACGGAGTATGGCTACACCTTC. It encodes CAISVRTEYGYTF.

A few counts support this clonotype. The chain combines TRBV12-3 or TRBV12-4 with TRBJ2-5; 10 bases match TRBD2. V was clipped by 6 bases and J by 3 bases; unmatched bases: 10. There are 16 residues in the CDR3. CDR3 DNA: TGTGCCAGCAGCACGTCGAGCGGGGGGGCGGAAGAGACCCAGTACTTC. Amino acids: CASSTSSGGAEETQYF.

This clonotype was recorded at least ten times. This rearrangement joins TRBV7-9 to TRBJ1-2, with no clear D. The CDR3 spans 13 residues. The V end lost 5 bases, the J end lost 9 bases, and 16 bases lay between the germline ends. CDR1 SEHNR and CDR2 FQNEAQ come from the germline V gene (reference sequence). DNA of the CDR3: TGTGCCAGCAGCACCCGGACGTTGCTGAGCTACACCTTC. Its translation is CASSTRTLLSYTF.

As concerns this clonotype: A much larger clonotype is one base distant, so this may be a read error. The chain combines TRBV6-2 or TRBV6-3 with TRBJ2-1, with D hard to call. V was clipped by 7 bases and J by 16 bases, with 17 bases between them. CDR3 size: 11 residues. Looked up from germline, CDR1 is MNHEY and CDR2 is SVGEGT. The CDR3 sequence is CASMTANGQFF. The CDR3, as DNA: TGTGCCAGCATGACCGCGAATGGGCAATTCTTC.

This clonotype came up a few times. The chain recombines TRBV12-3 or TRBV12-4 with TRBJ1-5; perhaps TRBD1 as D (6 bases). Trimming stripped 9 bases from V and 1 base from J, with 13 bases between. The CDR3 contains 14 residues. The DNA for the CDR3 is TGTGCCAGTGGGGCGGGGGGCAGCAATCAGCCCCAGCATTTT. The encoded protein is CASGAGGSNQPQHF.

About this clonotype: Possible read error: a much larger clone is one base away. This sequence joins TRBV11-2 and TRBJ2-1; no firm D call. CDR3 length equals 15 residues. V lost 4 bases to trimming and J lost 5 bases, with 15 bases between them. Germline V gene sequence: CDR1 SGHAT, CDR2 FQNNGV. The CDR3 region has the DNA TGTGCCAGCAGCTCGCCCCGTCTGTCCCACAATGAGCAGTTCTTC. Its translation is CASSSPRLSHNEQFF.

The table lists this clonotype with a count of one. One end of the junction varies from germline; a read error may be responsible. This chain joins TRBV7-3 and TRBJ1-2; D call uncertain. Germline loops: CDR1 SGHTA, CDR2 FQGTGA. This CDR3 spans 12 amino acids. The CDR3 bases are TGCGCCAGCAGCCAGTGGGGCTATGGCTACACCTTC. This gives the protein CASSQWGYGYTF. The entire variable domain, with the rest obtained from reference TRBV7-3 and TRBJ1-2, is as follows: GAGVSQTPSNKVTEKGKYVELRCDPISGHTALYWYRQSLGQGPEFLIYFQGTGAADDSGLPNDRFFAVRPEGSVSTLKIQRTERGDSAVYLCASSQWGYGYTFGSGTRLTVV.

In its sample, this clonotype was seen a few times. The chain has TRBV27 and TRBJ2-1; 8 bases agree with TRBD1. Germline values: CDR1 MNHEY, CDR2 SMNVEV (reference sequence). The CDR3 is 16 residues long. The V segment lost 4 bases and the J segment 7 bases; nucleotides outside the gene matches: 12. The CDR3 DNA sequence: TGTGCCAGCAGTTCCCCGGACAGGGTGGGGGTGAATGAGCAGTTCTTC. Protein: CASSSPDRVGVNEQFF.

The genes are TRBV6-1 and TRBJ1-1, with 9 bases fitting TRBD1. V lost 7 bases, J lost 1 base, and 4 bases stayed unmatched. CDR3 length: 14 residues. Germline CDR1 MNHNS, CDR2 SASEGT. The CDR3 here is CASTGTGPNTEAFF. CDR3 DNA sequence: TGTGCCAGCACCGGGACAGGGCCGAACACTGAAGCTTTCTTT.

This sequence joins TRBV6-1 and TRBJ2-3; possibly TRBD1 for D (5 bases). This CDR3 is 15 amino acids long. From germline, CDR1 is MNHNS and CDR2 SASEGT. V lost 7 bases, J lost 7 bases, and 21 bases lay in between. The CDR3 reads CASTPTAPLWYTQYF. CDR3 bases: TGTGCCAGCACGCCGACAGCCCCCCTATGGTATACGCAGTATTTT.

The J gene is TRBJ2-2, the V gene TRBV5-4, with D hard to call. V was clipped by 5 bases and J by 3 bases, with 17 bases between them. The V gene's germline CDR1 is SGHNT and CDR2 YYREEE (reference sequence). The CDR3 runs 16 residues. CDR3 in amino acids: CASRPGLGRDTGELFF. The CDR3 bases are TGTGCCAGCAGGCCGGGCCTCGGTAGGGACACCGGGGAGCTGTTTTTT.

This clonotype was counted only a few times. In nucleotides, the CDR3 is TGCGCCAGCAGCATCCCTTTAGCGGGGGGCCAAGAGACCCAGTACTTC. This codes for CASSIPLAGGQETQYF. This chain uses TRBV5-1 with TRBJ2-1, with 10 nucleotides matching TRBD2. The tail of the sequence fits TRBJ2-5 better, so the J call may be wrong. From germline, CDR1 is SGHRS and CDR2 YFSETQ. This CDR3 comprises 16 residues.

The V call is TRBV5-1, the J call TRBJ1-5; TRBD1 is a possible D gene (6 bases). The CDR3 is 15 amino acids. Germline loops: CDR1 SGHRS, CDR2 YFSETQ. The germline V and J ends were trimmed by 0 bases and 3 bases, with 10 bases remaining between them. CDR3 DNA sequence: TGCGCCAGCAGCTTGGAGGGACACGTCAATCAGCCCCAGCATTTT. Amino acids: CASSLEGHVNQPQHF.

V usage is TRBV6-5 and J usage is TRBJ2-7; TRBD2 is a possible D gene (6 bases). The germline V gene has CDR1 MNHEY and CDR2 SVGAGI. The CDR3 is 17 residues long. V was cut by 2 bases and J by 2 bases, with 19 bases left in between. The CDR3 DNA reads as TGTGCCAGCAGTTACCCGAAAAAGGGAGGAGTAACCTACGAGCAGTACTTC. Translation: CASSYPKKGGVTYEQYF.

This clonotype has a count of ten or more. The chain is built from TRBV13 and TRBJ2-3; D may be TRBD1 (5 bases). V was cut by 4 bases and J by 6 bases, with 8 bases left in between. CDR1 is PRHDT, CDR2 FYEKMQ, per germline (reference sequence). The CDR3 extends over 12 amino acids. CDR3: CASSSGRDTQYF. CDR3 sequence (DNA): TGTGCCAGCAGCTCAGGGCGGGATACGCAGTATTTT.

The table lists this clonotype with many counts. The rearrangement uses TRBV20-1 and TRBJ2-1; no clear D gene. The ends were cut back, 1 base at V and 7 bases at J, with 8 bases in the middle. The germline CDR1 and CDR2 sequences are DFQATT and SNEGSKA (reference sequence). The CDR3 totals 12 residues. CDR3 amino acids: CSARVDANEQFF. In nucleotides, the CDR3 is TGCAGTGCTAGAGTGGACGCTAATGAGCAGTTCTTC.

This clonotype was seen repeatedly, ten times or more. DNA for the CDR3: TGTGCCAGCAGTGATTGGACGGAAGCTTTCTTT. Its protein product is CASSDWTEAFF. The chain is built from TRBV2 and TRBJ1-1; D gene unclear. This CDR3 spans 11 amino acids. V lost 3 bases and J 8 bases, leaving 7 bases between the germline ends. Germline V gives CDR1 SNHLY, CDR2 FYNNEI.

This clonotype has at least ten counts. The chain joins TRBV5-1 to TRBJ1-1; D gene ambiguous. Germline V gives CDR1 SGHRS, CDR2 YFSETQ. This CDR3 is built from 13 residues. Trimming removed 4 bases at V and 2 bases at J, with 9 bases between. CDR3 protein: CASSVESNTEAFF. In DNA, the CDR3 is TGCGCCAGCAGCGTGGAATCCAACACTGAAGCTTTCTTT.

This clonotype was detected only once. Sequence at one end of the junction differs from germline and may be a read error. This chain uses TRBV2 with TRBJ2-1, with TRBD1 identical over 8 bases. Germline lookup yields CDR1 SNHLY and CDR2 FYNNEI. CDR3 length: 13 residues. CDR3 region: CASSPTGDNEQSF. The CDR3, as DNA: TGTGCCAGCAGTCCGACAGGGGACAATGAGCAGTCCTTC.

This rearrangement joins TRBV7-3 to TRBJ2-1; 7 positions agree with TRBD2. The germline CDR1 and CDR2 sequences are SGHTA and FQGTGA. V trimming: 2 bases; J trimming: 9 bases; junction bases outside the gene matches: 4. CDR3 length equals 13 residues. As DNA, the CDR3 is TGTGCCAGCAGCTTAGGGCTAGCGGCTGAGCAGTTCTTC. It specifies CASSLGLAAEQFF.

This clonotype was counted at least ten times. This chain links TRBV2 with TRBJ2-7; maybe TRBD1 (6 bases). Trimming shortened V by 3 bases and J by 5 bases, and 14 bases separated the two germline ends. This CDR3 has 14 residues. Germline-derived CDR1 and CDR2 are SNHLY and FYNNEI. The DNA of the CDR3 is TGTGCCAGCAGTGATTACAGGGAACTCGACGAGCAGTACTTC. Protein: CASSDYRELDEQYF. The full variable domain, completed using reference TRBV2 and TRBJ2-7, is EPEVTQTPSHQVTQMGQEVILRCVPISNHLYFYWYRQILGQKVEFLVSFYNNEISEKSEIFDDQFSVERPDGSNFTLKIRSTKLEDSAMYFCASSDYRELDEQYFGPGTRLTVT.